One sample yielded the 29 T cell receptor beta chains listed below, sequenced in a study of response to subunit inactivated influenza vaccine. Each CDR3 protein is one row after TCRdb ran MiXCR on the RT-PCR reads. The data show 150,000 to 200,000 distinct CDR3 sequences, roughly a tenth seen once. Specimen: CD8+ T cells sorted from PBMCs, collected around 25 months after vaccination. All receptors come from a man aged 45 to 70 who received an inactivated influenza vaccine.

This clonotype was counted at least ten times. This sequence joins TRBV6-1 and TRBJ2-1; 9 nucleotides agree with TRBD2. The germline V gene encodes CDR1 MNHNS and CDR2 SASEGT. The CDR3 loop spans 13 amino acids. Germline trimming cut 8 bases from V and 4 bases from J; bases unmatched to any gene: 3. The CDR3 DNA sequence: TGTGCCAGCGGACTAGCGCCTTACAATGAGCAGTTCTTC. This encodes CASGLAPYNEQFF.

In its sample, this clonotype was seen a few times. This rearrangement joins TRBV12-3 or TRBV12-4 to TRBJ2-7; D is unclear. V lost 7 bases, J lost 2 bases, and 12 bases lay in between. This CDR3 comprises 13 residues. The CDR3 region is CASKKTSPYEQYF. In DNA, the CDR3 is TGTGCCAGCAAAAAGACATCCCCCTACGAGCAGTACTTC.

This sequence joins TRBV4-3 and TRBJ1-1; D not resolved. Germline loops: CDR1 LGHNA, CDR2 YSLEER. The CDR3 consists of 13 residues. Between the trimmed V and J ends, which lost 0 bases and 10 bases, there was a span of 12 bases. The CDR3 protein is CASSQDHRLRAFF. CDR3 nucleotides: TGCGCCAGCAGCCAAGACCACAGACTAAGAGCTTTCTTT.

The CDR3 loop reads CASSSRLGEQYF. The CDR3 DNA reads TGTGCCAGCAGCTCCAGGTTGGGCGAGCAGTACTTC. The rearrangement uses TRBV7-9 and TRBJ2-7; D is unclear. V lost 4 bases and J lost 6, with 10 bases in between. Looked up from germline, CDR1 is SEHNR and CDR2 is FQNEAQ (reference sequence). CDR3 length: 12 amino acids.

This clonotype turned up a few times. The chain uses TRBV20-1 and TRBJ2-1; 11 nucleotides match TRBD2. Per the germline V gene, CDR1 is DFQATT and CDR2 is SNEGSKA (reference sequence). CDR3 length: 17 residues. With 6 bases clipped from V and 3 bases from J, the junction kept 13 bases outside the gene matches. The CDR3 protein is CSATWTSGLKNYNEQFF. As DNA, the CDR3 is TGCAGTGCCACCTGGACTAGCGGGCTCAAGAACTACAATGAGCAGTTCTTC.

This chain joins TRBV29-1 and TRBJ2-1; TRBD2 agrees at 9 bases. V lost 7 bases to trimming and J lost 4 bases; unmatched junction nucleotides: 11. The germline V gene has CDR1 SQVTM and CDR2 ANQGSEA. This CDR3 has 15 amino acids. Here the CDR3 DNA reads TGCAGCGGTAGGTTGCGGGAGGGGATTTACAATGAGCAGTTCTTC. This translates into CSGRLREGIYNEQFF.

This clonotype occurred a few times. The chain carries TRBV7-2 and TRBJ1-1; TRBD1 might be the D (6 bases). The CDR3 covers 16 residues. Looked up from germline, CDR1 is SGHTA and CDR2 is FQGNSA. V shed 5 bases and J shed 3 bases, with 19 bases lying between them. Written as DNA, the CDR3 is TGTGCCAGCAGCGCGGGGGCCCGGGGGAGCTACACTGAAGCTTTCTTT. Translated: CASSAGARGSYTEAFF.

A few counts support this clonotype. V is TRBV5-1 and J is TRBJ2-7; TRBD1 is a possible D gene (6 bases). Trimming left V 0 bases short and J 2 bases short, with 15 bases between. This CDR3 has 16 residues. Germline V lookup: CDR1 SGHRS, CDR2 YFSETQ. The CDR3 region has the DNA TGCGCCAGCAGCTTGGGGCAGGGGATGGTGGCCTACGAGCAGTACTTC. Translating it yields CASSLGQGMVAYEQYF.

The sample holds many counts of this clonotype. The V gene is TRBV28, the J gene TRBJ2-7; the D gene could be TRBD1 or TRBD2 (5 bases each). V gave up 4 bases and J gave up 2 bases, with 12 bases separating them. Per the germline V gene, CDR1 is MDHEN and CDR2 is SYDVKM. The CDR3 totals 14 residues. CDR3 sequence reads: CASSWFRETYEQYF. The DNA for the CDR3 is TGTGCCAGCAGTTGGTTCAGGGAGACCTACGAGCAGTACTTC.

DNA of the CDR3: TGTGCCAGCAGTCCCCAAGACAGGGCTGGCTACACCTTC. It encodes CASSPQDRAGYTF. The V gene is TRBV27, the J gene TRBJ1-2; TRBD1 agrees at 7 bases. The germline gives CDR1 MNHEY, CDR2 SMNVEV (reference sequence). Germline trimming cut 5 bases from V and 7 bases from J; bases unmatched to any gene: 7. The CDR3 loop spans 13 amino acids.

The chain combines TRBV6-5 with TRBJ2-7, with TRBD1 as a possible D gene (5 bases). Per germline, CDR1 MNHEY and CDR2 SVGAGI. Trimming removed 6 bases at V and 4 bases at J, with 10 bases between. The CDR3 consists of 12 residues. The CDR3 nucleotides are TGTGCCAGCAGAACTACAGGTTACGAGCAGTACTTC. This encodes CASRTTGYEQYF.

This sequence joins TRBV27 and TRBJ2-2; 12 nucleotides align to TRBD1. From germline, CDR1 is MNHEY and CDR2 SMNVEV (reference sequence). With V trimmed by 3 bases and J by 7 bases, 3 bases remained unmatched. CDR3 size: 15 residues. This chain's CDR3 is CASSFGTGGIGELFF. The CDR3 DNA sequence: TGTGCCAGCAGTTTCGGGACAGGGGGCATCGGGGAGCTGTTTTTT.

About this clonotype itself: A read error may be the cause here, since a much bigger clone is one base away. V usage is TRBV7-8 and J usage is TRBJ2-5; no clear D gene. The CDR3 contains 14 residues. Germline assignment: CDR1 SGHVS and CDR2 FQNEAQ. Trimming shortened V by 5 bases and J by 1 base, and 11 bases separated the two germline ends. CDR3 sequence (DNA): TGTGCCAGCAGCCTCGGACGAGTCCAAGAGACCCAGTACTTC. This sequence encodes CASSLGRVQETQYF. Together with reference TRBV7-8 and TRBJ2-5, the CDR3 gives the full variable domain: GAGVSQSPRYKVAKRGQDVALRCDPISGHVSLFWYQQALGQGPEFLTYFQNEAQLDKSGLPSDRFFAERPEGSVSTLKIQRTQQEDSAVYLCASSLGRVQETQYFGPGTRLLVL.

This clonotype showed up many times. The CDR3 sequence is CASSFMTGTEAFF. The CDR3 DNA sequence: TGTGCCAGCAGTTTTATGACAGGAACTGAAGCTTTCTTT. The rearrangement joins TRBV27 to TRBJ1-1, with D possibly matching TRBD1 (6 bases). The CDR3 is made up of 13 amino acids. V was pared by 3 bases and J by 5 bases, with 10 bases between. Germline loops: CDR1 MNHEY, CDR2 SMNVEV (reference sequence).

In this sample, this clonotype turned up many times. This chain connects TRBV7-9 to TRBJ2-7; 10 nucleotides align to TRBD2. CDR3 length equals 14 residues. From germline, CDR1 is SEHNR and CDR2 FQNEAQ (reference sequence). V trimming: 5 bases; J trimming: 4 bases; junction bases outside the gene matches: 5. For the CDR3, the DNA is TGTGCCAGCAGCCCCGGGACTAGCGCGTACGAGCAGTACTTC. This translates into CASSPGTSAYEQYF.

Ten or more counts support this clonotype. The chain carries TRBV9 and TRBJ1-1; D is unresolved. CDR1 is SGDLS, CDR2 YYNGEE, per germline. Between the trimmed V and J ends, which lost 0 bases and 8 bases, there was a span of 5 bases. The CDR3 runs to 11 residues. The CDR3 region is CASSVGREAFF. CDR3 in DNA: TGTGCCAGCAGCGTAGGAAGGGAAGCTTTCTTT.

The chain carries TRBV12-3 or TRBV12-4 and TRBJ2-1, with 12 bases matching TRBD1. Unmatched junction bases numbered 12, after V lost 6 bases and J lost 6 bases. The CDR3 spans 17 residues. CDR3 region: CASSPGTGGKKVNEQFF. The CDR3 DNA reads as TGTGCCAGCAGCCCCGGGACAGGGGGCAAGAAGGTCAATGAGCAGTTCTTC.

CDR3 amino acids: CASSLEGGIYGELFF. For the CDR3, the DNA is TGTGCCAGCAGCTTAGAAGGCGGGATTTACGGGGAGCTGTTTTTT. The J gene is TRBJ2-2, the V gene TRBV7-9, with a weak D call TRBD2 (6 bases). Germline values: CDR1 SEHNR, CDR2 FQNEAQ (reference sequence). The CDR3 totals 15 residues. The ends were cut back, 1 base at V and 7 bases at J, with 13 bases in the middle.

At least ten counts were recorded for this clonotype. This CDR3 is CASSQDIVEGAVEYTGELFF. CDR3 DNA: TGTGCCAGCAGCCAAGATATCGTGGAGGGGGCTGTTGAGTACACCGGGGAGCTGTTTTTT. The V and J genes are TRBV3-1 and TRBJ2-2; D is perhaps TRBD1 (7 bases). Germline V gene lookup returns CDR1 LGHDT and CDR2 YNNKEL (reference sequence). The CDR3 is 20 residues long. Trimming cost V 0 bases and J 3 bases, with 23 bases left between them.

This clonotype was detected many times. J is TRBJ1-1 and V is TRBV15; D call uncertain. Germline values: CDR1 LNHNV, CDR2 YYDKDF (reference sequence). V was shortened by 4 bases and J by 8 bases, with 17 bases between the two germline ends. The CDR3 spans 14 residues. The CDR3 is CATSTGLPAWEAFF. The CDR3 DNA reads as TGTGCCACCAGCACCGGGCTTCCCGCTTGGGAAGCTTTCTTT.

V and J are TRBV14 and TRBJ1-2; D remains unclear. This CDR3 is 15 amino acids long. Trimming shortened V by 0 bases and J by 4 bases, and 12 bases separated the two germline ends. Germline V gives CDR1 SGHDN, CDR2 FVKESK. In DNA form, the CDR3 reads TGTGCCAGCAGCCAAGATTGGGGAGGAGGCTATGGCTACACCTTC. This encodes CASSQDWGGGYGYTF.

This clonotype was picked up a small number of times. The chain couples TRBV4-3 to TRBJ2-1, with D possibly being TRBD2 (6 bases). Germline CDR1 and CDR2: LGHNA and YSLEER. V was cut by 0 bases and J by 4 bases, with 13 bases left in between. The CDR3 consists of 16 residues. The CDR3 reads CASSQDPGVGYNEQFF. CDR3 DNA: TGCGCCAGCAGCCAAGACCCGGGAGTAGGATACAATGAGCAGTTCTTC.

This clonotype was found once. CDR3 amino acids: CASSPNRGSYNEQFF. Here the CDR3 DNA reads TGCGCCAGCAGCCCGAATCGGGGCTCCTACAATGAGCAGTTCTTC. V and J are TRBV4-3 and TRBJ2-1, with D maybe TRBD2 (5 bases). Germline assignment: CDR1 LGHNA and CDR2 YSLEER. The CDR3 extends over 15 amino acids. Trimming removed 4 bases from V and 0 bases from J, with 10 bases in between.

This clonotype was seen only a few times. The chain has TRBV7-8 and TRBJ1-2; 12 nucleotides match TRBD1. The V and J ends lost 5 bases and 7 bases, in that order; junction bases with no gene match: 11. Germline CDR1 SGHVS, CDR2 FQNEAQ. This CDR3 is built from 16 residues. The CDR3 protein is CASSAGTGGHGSGYTF. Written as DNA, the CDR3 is TGTGCCAGCAGCGCCGGGACAGGGGGCCATGGGAGTGGCTACACCTTC.

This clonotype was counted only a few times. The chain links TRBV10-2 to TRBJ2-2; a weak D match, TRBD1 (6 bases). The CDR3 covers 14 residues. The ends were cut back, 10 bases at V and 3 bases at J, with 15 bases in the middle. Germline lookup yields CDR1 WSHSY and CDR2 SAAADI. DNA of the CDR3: TGCGCCACCGCTACAGGGTTGGACACCGGGGAGCTGTTTTTT. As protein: CATATGLDTGELFF.

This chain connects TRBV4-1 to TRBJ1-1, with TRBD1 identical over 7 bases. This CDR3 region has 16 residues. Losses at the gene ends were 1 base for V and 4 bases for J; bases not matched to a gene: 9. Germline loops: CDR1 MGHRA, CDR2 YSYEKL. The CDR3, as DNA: TGCGCCAGCAGCCAAGTGAGGGAGGGGGCGGGCACTGAAGCTTTCTTT. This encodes CASSQVREGAGTEAFF.

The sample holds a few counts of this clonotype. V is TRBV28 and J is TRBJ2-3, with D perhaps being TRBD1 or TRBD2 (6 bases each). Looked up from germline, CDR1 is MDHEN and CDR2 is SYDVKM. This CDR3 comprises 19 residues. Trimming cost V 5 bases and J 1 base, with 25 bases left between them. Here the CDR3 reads CASSQTRGFDVVGTDTQYF. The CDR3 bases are TGTGCCAGCAGTCAGACTAGGGGGTTTGATGTGGTAGGCACAGATACGCAGTATTTT.

The CDR3, as DNA: TGTGCCAGCAGCCCGCGACAGGGGGCGAACACCGGGGAGCTGTTTTTT. This sequence encodes CASSPRQGANTGELFF. This chain links TRBV12-3 or TRBV12-4 with TRBJ2-2, with 9 bases fitting TRBD1. With V trimmed by 6 bases and J by 0 bases, 5 bases remained unmatched. The CDR3 covers 16 residues.

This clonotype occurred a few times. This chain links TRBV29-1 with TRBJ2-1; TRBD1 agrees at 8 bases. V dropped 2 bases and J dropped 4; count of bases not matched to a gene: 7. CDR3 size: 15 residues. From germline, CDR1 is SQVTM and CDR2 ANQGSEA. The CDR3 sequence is CSVEFGRGPYNEQFF. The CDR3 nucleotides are TGCAGCGTTGAATTTGGCAGGGGGCCTTACAATGAGCAGTTCTTC.